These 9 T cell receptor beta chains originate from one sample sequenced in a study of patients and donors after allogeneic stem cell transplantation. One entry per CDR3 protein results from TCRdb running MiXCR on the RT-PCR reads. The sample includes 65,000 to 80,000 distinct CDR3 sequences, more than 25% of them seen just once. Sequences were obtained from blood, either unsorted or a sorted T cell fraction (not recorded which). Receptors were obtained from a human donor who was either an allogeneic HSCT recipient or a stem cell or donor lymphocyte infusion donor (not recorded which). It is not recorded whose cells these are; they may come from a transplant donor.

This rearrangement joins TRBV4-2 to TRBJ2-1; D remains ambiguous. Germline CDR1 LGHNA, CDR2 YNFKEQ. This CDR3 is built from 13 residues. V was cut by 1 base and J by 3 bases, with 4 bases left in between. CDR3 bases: TGTGCCAGCAGCCAAGTCTTCTACAATGAGCAGTTCTTC. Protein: CASSQVFYNEQFF.

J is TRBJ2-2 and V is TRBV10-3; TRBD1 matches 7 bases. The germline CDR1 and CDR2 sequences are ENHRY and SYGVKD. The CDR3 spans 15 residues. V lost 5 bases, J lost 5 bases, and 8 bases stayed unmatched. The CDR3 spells CAISPDRDGTGELFF. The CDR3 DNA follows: TGTGCCATCAGTCCCGACAGGGATGGAACCGGGGAGCTGTTTTTT.

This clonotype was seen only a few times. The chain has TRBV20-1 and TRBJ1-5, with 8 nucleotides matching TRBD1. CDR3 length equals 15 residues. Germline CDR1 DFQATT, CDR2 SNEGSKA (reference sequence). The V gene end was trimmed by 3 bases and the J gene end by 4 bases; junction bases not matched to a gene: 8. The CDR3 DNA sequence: TGCAGTGCTAGGGGGGGGACAGGATCTAATCAGCCCCAGCATTTT. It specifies CSARGGTGSNQPQHF.

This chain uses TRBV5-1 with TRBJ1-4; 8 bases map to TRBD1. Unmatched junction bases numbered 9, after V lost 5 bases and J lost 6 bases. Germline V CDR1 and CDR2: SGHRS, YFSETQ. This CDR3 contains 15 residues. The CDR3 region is CASRLRTGPDEKLFF. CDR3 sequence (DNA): TGCGCCAGCAGACTCCGGACAGGGCCGGATGAAAAACTGTTTTTT.

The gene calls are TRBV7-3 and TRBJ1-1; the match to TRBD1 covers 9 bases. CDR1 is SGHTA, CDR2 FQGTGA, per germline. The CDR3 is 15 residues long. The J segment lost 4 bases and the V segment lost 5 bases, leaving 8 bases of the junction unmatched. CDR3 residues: CASSLTTGGRTEAFF. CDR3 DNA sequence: TGTGCCAGCAGCCTTACAACAGGGGGCCGCACTGAAGCTTTCTTT. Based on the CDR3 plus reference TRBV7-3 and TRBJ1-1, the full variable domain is GAGVSQTPSNKVTEKGKYVELRCDPISGHTALYWYRQSLGQGPEFLIYFQGTGAADDSGLPNDRFFAVRPEGSVSTLKIQRTERGDSAVYLCASSLTTGGRTEAFFGQGTRLTVV.

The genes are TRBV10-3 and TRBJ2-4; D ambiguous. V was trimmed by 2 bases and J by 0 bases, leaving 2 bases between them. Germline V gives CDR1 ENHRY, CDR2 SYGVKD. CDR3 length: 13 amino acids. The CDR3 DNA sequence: TGTGCCATCAGTGAGGTAGCCAAAAACATTCAGTACTTC. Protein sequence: CAISEVAKNIQYF.

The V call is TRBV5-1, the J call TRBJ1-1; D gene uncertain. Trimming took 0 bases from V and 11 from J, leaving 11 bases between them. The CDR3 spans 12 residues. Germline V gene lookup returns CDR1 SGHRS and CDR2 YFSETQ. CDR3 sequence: CASSLGREDAFF. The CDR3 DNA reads TGCGCCAGCAGCTTGGGGAGGGAGGATGCTTTCTTT.

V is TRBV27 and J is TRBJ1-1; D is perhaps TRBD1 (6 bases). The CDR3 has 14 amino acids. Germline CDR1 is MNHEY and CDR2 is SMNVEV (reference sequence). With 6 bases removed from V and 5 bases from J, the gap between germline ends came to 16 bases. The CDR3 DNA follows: TGTGCCAGCAGGGGACTAGGGGGGCATACTGAAGCTTTCTTT. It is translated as CASRGLGGHTEAFF.

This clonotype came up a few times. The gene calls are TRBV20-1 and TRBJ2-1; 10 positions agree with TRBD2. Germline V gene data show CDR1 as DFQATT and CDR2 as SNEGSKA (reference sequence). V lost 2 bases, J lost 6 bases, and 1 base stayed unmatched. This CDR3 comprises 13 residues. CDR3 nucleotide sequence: TGCAGTGCTAGACTAGCGGGAGTCAATGAGCAGTTCTTC. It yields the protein CSARLAGVNEQFF.